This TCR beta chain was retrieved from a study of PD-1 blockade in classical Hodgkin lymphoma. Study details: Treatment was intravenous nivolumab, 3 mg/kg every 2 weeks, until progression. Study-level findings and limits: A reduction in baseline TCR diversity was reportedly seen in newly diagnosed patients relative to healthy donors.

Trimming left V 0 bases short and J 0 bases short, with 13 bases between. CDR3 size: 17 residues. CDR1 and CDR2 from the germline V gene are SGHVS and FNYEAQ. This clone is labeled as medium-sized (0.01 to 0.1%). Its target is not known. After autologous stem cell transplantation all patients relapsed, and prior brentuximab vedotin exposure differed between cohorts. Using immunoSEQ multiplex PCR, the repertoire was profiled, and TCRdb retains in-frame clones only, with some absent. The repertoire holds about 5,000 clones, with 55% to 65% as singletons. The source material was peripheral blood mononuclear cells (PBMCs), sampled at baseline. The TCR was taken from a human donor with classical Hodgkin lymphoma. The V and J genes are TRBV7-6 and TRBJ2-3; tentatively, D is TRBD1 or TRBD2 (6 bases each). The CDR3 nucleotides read TGTGCCAGCAGCTTAGCGATTAGGGGGACTAGCACAGATACGCAGTATTTT. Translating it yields CASSLAIRGTSTDTQYF.